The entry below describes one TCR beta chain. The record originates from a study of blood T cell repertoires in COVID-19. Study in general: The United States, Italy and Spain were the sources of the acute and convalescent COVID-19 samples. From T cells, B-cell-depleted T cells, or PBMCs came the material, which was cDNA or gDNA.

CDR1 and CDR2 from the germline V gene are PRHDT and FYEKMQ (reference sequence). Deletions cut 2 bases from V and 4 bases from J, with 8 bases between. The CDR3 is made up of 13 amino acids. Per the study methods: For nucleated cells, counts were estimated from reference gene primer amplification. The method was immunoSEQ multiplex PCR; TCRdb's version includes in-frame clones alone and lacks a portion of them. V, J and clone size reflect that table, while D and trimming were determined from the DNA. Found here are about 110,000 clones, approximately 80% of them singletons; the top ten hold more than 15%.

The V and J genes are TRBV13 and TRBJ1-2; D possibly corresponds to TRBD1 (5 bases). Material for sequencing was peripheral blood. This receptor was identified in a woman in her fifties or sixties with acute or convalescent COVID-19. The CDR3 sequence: CASSLRGGYGYTF. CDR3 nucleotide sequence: TGTGCCAGCAGCTTAAGGGGTGGCTATGGCTACACCTTC.